The next 18 T cell receptor beta chains were all read from a single sample in a study of T cell responses to AZD1222 COVID-19 vaccine listed by TCRdb under 2021. Library creation used the immunoSEQ multiplex PCR assay. TCRdb mirrors the immuneACCESS table, restricted to in-frame sequences. Some clones are absent from its copies; in checked studies, under half trace to an unresolved V gene, and the reason for the others is unknown. This sample has about 130,000 clones in its table, and roughly 92% of those were observed once. Together, the top ten hold around 5.9% of the sample. Taken with the paper, the label for time point translates to: baseline before first vaccination. The starting material was peripheral blood, obtained on day 0 of AZD1222 vaccination. The receptor set was obtained from an adult in good health.

CDR3 region: CASSLPGTGVFDEQFF. The CDR3 DNA reads TGTGCCAGCAGCTTACCCGGGACAGGGGTGTTCGATGAGCAGTTCTTC. This rearrangement joins TRBV7-9 to TRBJ2-1; TRBD1 matches 10 bases. Germline V gives CDR1 SEHNR, CDR2 FQNEAQ (reference sequence). The CDR3 is 16 amino acids. J gave up 8 bases and V 2 bases, and 9 bases lay outside the gene matches.

This chain uses TRBV19 with TRBJ2-1; the match to TRBD1 covers 8 bases. CDR1 LNHDA and CDR2 SQIVND come from the germline V gene (reference sequence). The CDR3 extends over 14 amino acids. The ends lost 3 bases at V and 10 bases at J; junction bases unmatched: 8. CDR3 nucleotides: TGTGCCAGTAGTATCGGACAGGGTGTTCCCGAGCAGTTCTTC. It specifies CASSIGQGVPEQFF.

The CDR3 nucleotides read TGTGCCAGCACGTATTCCTTTGGGGAGAACACCGGGGAGCTGTTTTTT. Translating gives CASTYSFGENTGELFF. The genes are TRBV27 and TRBJ2-2; D not certain. The V and J ends lost 7 bases and 1 base respectively, with 16 bases between them. Germline loops: CDR1 MNHEY, CDR2 SMNVEV (reference sequence). This CDR3 is built from 16 residues.

This clone was seen only once. The chain couples TRBV7-8 to TRBJ1-1; no reliable D call. The V end was cut by 5 bases, the J end by 8 bases, with 15 bases between. Germline V lookup: CDR1 SGHVS, CDR2 FQNEAQ. This CDR3 has 13 amino acids. The CDR3 DNA is TGTGCCAGCAGCGCCATTCTGGGCGGGGAAGCTTTCTTT. It specifies CASSAILGGEAFF.

The chain has TRBV27 and TRBJ2-7; 8 bases are a match to TRBD1. Germline CDR1 MNHEY, CDR2 SMNVEV (reference sequence). This CDR3 spans 15 amino acids. Trimming took 8 bases from V and 3 from J; bases not matched to a gene: 12. The CDR3 DNA follows: TGTGCCAGCCGAAAAGACCGGGACAGGAGCTACGAGCAGTACTTC. Protein sequence: CASRKDRDRSYEQYF.

This clone was seen a single time. The rearrangement uses TRBV5-8 and TRBJ1-3; tentative D call: TRBD1 (5 bases). CDR1 and CDR2 (germline): SGHTS, YDEGEE. V was trimmed by 3 bases and J by 4 bases, leaving 17 bases between them. The CDR3 runs to 16 residues. CDR3 loop: CASSSGRVGTGNTIYF. In DNA, the CDR3 is TGTGCCAGCAGCTCCGGGCGCGTGGGGACGGGAAACACCATATATTTT.

The V gene is TRBV7-3, the J gene TRBJ1-2; possible D gene TRBD1, 5 bases. The CDR3 loop spans 13 amino acids. CDR1 and CDR2 (germline): SGHTA, FQGTGA. With 5 bases removed from V and 2 bases from J, the gap between germline ends came to 9 bases. Written as DNA, the CDR3 is TGTGCCAGCAGCCGGGACGGAAACTATGGCTACACCTTC. Residues: CASSRDGNYGYTF.

The chain employs TRBV2 and TRBJ1-4; D ambiguous. The V gene's germline CDR1 is SNHLY and CDR2 FYNNEI. The length of the CDR3 is 13 residues. Between the trimmed V and J ends, which lost 6 bases and 8 bases, there was a span of 13 bases. CDR3 loop: CASRGAMREKLFF. CDR3 coding DNA: TGTGCCAGCAGGGGAGCTATGCGGGAAAAACTGTTTTTT.

The chain has TRBV20-1 and TRBJ2-1; 10 bases are shared with TRBD2. Per germline, CDR1 DFQATT and CDR2 SNEGSKA (reference sequence). The CDR3 runs 16 residues. With 3 bases clipped from V and 1 base from J, the junction kept 6 bases outside the gene matches. CDR3 sequence reads: CSASEPAGGSYNEQFF. DNA for the CDR3: TGCAGTGCTAGTGAGCCAGCGGGAGGGTCCTACAATGAGCAGTTCTTC.

The chain is built from TRBV3-1 (or the pseudogene TRBV3-2) and TRBJ2-3; D gene unclear. The V end lost 3 bases, the J end lost 5 bases, and 15 bases lay between the germline ends. CDR1 is LGHDT, CDR2 YNNKEL, per germline (reference sequence). This CDR3 spans 15 amino acids. The CDR3 DNA is TGTGCCAGCAGCCACGTTTATAAAGAAGGAGATACGCAGTATTTT. Protein sequence: CASSHVYKEGDTQYF.

The chain couples TRBV5-1 to TRBJ2-4, with TRBD1 matching over 11 bases. V lost 0 bases and J lost 7; bases outside the gene matches: 3. The CDR3 length is 15 residues. CDR1 SGHRS and CDR2 YFSETQ come from the germline V gene. The CDR3 nucleotides read TGCGCCAGCAGCTTGGTGGGACAGGGGGAGAACATTCAGTACTTC. Translated: CASSLVGQGENIQYF. Using reference TRBV5-1 and TRBJ2-4 for the parts outside the CDR3, the full variable domain is KAGVTQTPRYLIKTRGQQVTLSCSPISGHRSVSWYQQTPGQGLQFLFEYFSETQRNKGNFPGRFSGRQFSNSRSEMNVSTLELGDSALYLCASSLVGQGENIQYFGAGTRLSVL.

The rearrangement uses TRBV4-2 and TRBJ2-7; tentatively, D is TRBD2 (5 bases). This CDR3 region has 15 residues. The V and J ends lost 2 bases and 2 bases respectively, with 13 bases between them. CDR1 and CDR2 (germline): LGHNA, YNFKEQ. Written as DNA, the CDR3 is TGTGCCAGCAGCCAAAGTCCCGGAGGTGCCTACGAGCAGTACTTC. The encoded protein is CASSQSPGGAYEQYF.

This chain links TRBV6-2 or TRBV6-3 with TRBJ2-2; 12 positions match TRBD2. The CDR3 totals 19 residues. Trimming at V came to 5 bases and at J to 1 base, leaving 11 bases not matched to a gene. CDR1 MNHEY and CDR2 SVGEGT come from the germline V gene. CDR3 nucleotide sequence: TGTGCCAGCAGTCCAATGACTAGCGGGAGTGGTTTGAACACCGGGGAGCTGTTTTTT. Protein product: CASSPMTSGSGLNTGELFF.

The chain couples TRBV9 to TRBJ2-7; 13 bases line up with TRBD2. This CDR3 has 16 residues. CDR1 and CDR2 (germline): SGDLS, YYNGEE. After removal of 3 bases from V and 3 bases from J, the junction contained 6 bases not matched to a gene. CDR3 nucleotides: TGTGCCAGCAGCGCCGAAGGACTAGCGGGAGTCTACGAGCAGTACTTC. Translating gives CASSAEGLAGVYEQYF.

A single count supports this clone. This CDR3 is CASSLLGSQETQYF. CDR3 in DNA: TGTGCCAGCAGCCTGTTGGGCAGCCAAGAGACCCAGTACTTC. This sequence joins TRBV5-4 and TRBJ2-5, with D unresolved. Germline V gene sequence: CDR1 SGHNT, CDR2 YYREEE (reference sequence). Trimming left V 4 bases short and J 1 base short, with 11 bases between. The CDR3 is 14 residues long.

J is TRBJ2-3 and V is TRBV3-1 (or the pseudogene TRBV3-2); 10 bases line up with TRBD2. CDR1 is LGHDT and CDR2 is YNNKEL in the germline V gene (reference sequence). J gave up 3 bases and V 1 base, and 7 bases lay outside the gene matches. The CDR3 loop spans 17 amino acids. The CDR3 loop is CASSQVSSGRTTDTQYF. The CDR3 DNA reads as TGTGCCAGCAGCCAAGTTAGTAGCGGGAGGACGACAGATACGCAGTATTTT.

This clone was observed a few times. This chain connects TRBV5-1 to TRBJ1-1; D ambiguous. Germline V gene lookup returns CDR1 SGHRS and CDR2 YFSETQ. V was trimmed by 1 base and J by 0 bases, leaving 10 bases between them. CDR3 length: 15 residues. The DNA of the CDR3 is TGCGCCAGCAGCTTGTCCGCCAGCATGAACACTGAAGCTTTCTTT. Translated: CASSLSASMNTEAFF.

The rearrangement links TRBV19 to TRBJ1-6; a possible D gene is TRBD1 (5 bases). The length of the CDR3 is 15 residues. Germline V CDR1 and CDR2: LNHDA, SQIVND (reference sequence). V lost 5 bases and J 0 bases, leaving 8 bases between the germline ends. CDR3 region: CASSYRSSYNSPLHF. Written as DNA, the CDR3 is TGTGCCAGTAGTTACAGGAGCTCCTATAATTCACCCCTCCACTTT. The entire variable domain, with the rest obtained from reference TRBV19 and TRBJ1-6, is as follows: DGGITQSPKYLFRKEGQNVTLSCEQNLNHDAMYWYRQDPGQGLRLIYYSQIVNDFQKGDIAEGYSVSREKKESFPLTVTSAQKNPTAFYLCASSYRSSYNSPLHFGNGTRLTVT.